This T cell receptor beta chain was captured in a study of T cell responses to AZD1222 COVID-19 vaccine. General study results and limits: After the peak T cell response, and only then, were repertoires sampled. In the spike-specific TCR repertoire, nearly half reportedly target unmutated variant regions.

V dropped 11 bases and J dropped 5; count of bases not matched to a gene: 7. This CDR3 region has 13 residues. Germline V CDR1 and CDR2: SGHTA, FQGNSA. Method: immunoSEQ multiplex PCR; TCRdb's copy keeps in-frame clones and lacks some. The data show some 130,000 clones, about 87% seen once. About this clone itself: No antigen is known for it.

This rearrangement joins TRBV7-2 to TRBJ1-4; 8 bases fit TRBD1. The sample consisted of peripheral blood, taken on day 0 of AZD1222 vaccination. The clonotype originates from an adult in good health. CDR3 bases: TGTGCCGCAGGGACAGGTGTCAATGAAAAACTGTTTTTT. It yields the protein CAAGTGVNEKLFF. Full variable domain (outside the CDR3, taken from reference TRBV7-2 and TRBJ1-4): GAGVSQSPSNKVTEKGKDVELRCDPISGHTALYWYRQSLGQGLEFLIYFQGNSAPDKSGLPSDRFSAERTGGSVSTLTIQRTQQEDSAVYLCAAGTGVNEKLFFGSGTQLSVL.